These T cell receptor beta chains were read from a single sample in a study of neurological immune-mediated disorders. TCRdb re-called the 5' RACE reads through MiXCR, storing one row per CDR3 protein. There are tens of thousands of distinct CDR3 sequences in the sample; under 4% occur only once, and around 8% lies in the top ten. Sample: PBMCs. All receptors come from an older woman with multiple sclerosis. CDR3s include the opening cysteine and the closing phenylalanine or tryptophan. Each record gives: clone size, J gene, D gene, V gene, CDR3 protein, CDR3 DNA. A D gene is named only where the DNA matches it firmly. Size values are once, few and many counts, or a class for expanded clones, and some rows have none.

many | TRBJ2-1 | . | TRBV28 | CASSLGVLGQFF | TGTGCCAGCAGCCTTGGTGTTTTGGGGCAGTTCTTC
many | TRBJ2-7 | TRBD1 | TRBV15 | CATSRLTRGPYEQYF | TGTGCCACCAGCAGACTCACCAGGGGGCCCTACGAGCAGTACTTC
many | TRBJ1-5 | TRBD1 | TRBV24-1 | CATSAGTGVVQPQHF | TGTGCCACCAGTGCTGGGACAGGGGTAGTACAGCCCCAGCATTTT
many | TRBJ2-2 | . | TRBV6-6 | CASSLLRGGELFF | TGTGCCAGCAGTTTGCTAAGGGGCGGGGAGCTGTTTTTT
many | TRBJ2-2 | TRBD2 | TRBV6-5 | CASSYRGGAGGGELFF | TGTGCCAGCAGTTACCGGGGAGGGGCCGGCGGCGGGGAGCTGTTTTTT
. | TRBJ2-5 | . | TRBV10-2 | CATGGSGRETQYF | TGCGCCACCGGGGGCTCCGGACGAGAGACCCAGTACTTC
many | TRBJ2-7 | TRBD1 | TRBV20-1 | CSARNVGDSSYEQYF | TGCAGTGCTAGAAATGTTGGGGACAGTTCCTACGAGCAGTACTTC
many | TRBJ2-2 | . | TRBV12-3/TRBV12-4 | CASSSSGTYRFAGELFF | TGTGCCAGCAGTTCCTCCGGGACATATCGTTTTGCCGGGGAGCTGTTTTTT
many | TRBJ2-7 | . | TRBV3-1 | CASSQVHDSNYEQYF | TGTGCCAGCAGCCAAGTCCATGACTCCAACTACGAGCAGTACTTC
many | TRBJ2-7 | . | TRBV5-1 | CASSLGAQGWDEQYF | TGCGCCAGCAGCCTGGGGGCCCAGGGTTGGGACGAGCAGTACTTC